This T cell receptor beta chain comes out of a study of cytomegalovirus exposure and HLA in healthy donors. Study-wide context: Early released data had about 85 million unique TCRs, all coming from HLA-typed donors. General study results and limits: The analysis excluded some indistinguishable V segments, including TRBV6-2 and TRBV6-3. TCR beta V- and J-gene trimming was later associated with a missense DCLRE1C variant.

To note about this clone: What it binds is unknown.

Both 60 Vbeta primers and 13 Jbeta primers went into the PCR. Libraries were prepared by immunoSEQ multiplex PCR; TCRdb keeps only in-frame clonotypes and omits some of them. The sample comprises about 88,000 clones, approximately 71% of which are singletons, and 2.7% rests with the top ten. The CDR3 length is 16 residues. J lost 10 bases, V lost 2 bases, and 16 bases had no gene match. Per the germline V gene, CDR1 is MNHEY and CDR2 is SVGAGI. The J gene is TRBJ1-2, the V gene TRBV6-5, with 7 bases that match TRBD1. The specimen sequenced was PBMCs. This receptor was taken from a man in his forties or fifties in good health and CMV-seronegative. This CDR3 reads CASSYQGPGGGSYYTF. Written as DNA, the CDR3 is TGTGCCAGCAGTTACCAGGGCCCAGGGGGTGGAAGCTACTACACCTTC.